Each of the 26 T cell receptor beta chains below was sequenced from the same sample in a study of cytomegalovirus exposure and HLA in healthy donors. Researchers ran the PCR with 60 Vbeta and 13 Jbeta primers. Method: immunoSEQ multiplex PCR; TCRdb's copy keeps in-frame clones and lacks some. The sample gives about 150,000 clones, roughly 9.4% of which show up once; 1.8% is in the top ten. Input material: PBMCs. These receptors originate from a male donor in good health and CMV-seronegative.

This clone was detected only a few times. The genes are TRBV9 and TRBJ2-2; TRBD1 matches at 7 bases. Per germline, CDR1 SGDLS and CDR2 YYNGEE. The CDR3 runs 16 residues. V trimming: 0 bases; J trimming: 4 bases; junction bases outside the gene matches: 6. The CDR3 reads CASSVGPSGGTGELFF. CDR3 DNA: TGTGCCAGCAGCGTAGGACCTTCAGGGGGCACCGGGGAGCTGTTTTTT.

There are a few counts of this clone. The chain joins TRBV29-1 to TRBJ2-7; D is undetermined. Germline V gene lookup returns CDR1 SQVTM and CDR2 ANQGSEA. V lost 4 bases and J lost 1, with 8 bases in between. The CDR3 extends over 12 amino acids. CDR3 loop: CSVVAGSYEQYF. The CDR3 bases are TGCAGCGTTGTAGCTGGGTCCTACGAGCAGTACTTC.

This CDR3 reads CASRSGGPNEQFF. CDR3 bases: TGTGCCAGCAGAAGCGGAGGGCCGAATGAGCAGTTCTTC. This sequence joins TRBV6-5 and TRBJ2-1, with D maybe TRBD2 (6 bases). The CDR3 contains 13 residues. CDR1 and CDR2 (germline): MNHEY, SVGAGI. V lost 6 bases and J 7 bases, leaving 13 bases between the germline ends.

A few counts support this clone. The V call is TRBV7-3, the J call TRBJ2-2; no clear D gene. V dropped 1 base and J dropped 4 bases, with 13 bases sitting between them. This CDR3 spans 16 amino acids. Germline loops: CDR1 SGHTA, CDR2 FQGTGA. This CDR3 is CASSLISGRGTGELFF. The CDR3 bases are TGTGCCAGCAGCTTAATCTCCGGCCGAGGCACCGGGGAGCTGTTTTTT.

There are a few counts of this clone. This rearrangement joins TRBV29-1 to TRBJ1-2; a weak D match, TRBD1 (5 bases). CDR3 length: 15 residues. From germline, CDR1 is SQVTM and CDR2 ANQGSEA. V was shortened by 1 base and J by 5 bases, with 17 bases between the two germline ends. In DNA form, the CDR3 reads TGCAGCGTTGAAGGGGAGGGGCGGCGGGTTTATGGCTACACCTTC. This translates into CSVEGEGRRVYGYTF. The entire variable domain, with the rest obtained from reference TRBV29-1 and TRBJ1-2, is as follows: SAVISQKPSRDICQRGTSLTIQCQVDSQVTMMFWYRQQPGQSLTLIATANQGSEATYESGFVIDKFPISRPNLTFSTLTVSNMSPEDSSIYLCSVEGEGRRVYGYTFGSGTRLTVV.

The chain employs TRBV28 and TRBJ1-4; the match to TRBD1 covers 7 bases. This CDR3 spans 14 amino acids. Per the germline V gene, CDR1 is MDHEN and CDR2 is SYDVKM. The V segment lost 4 bases and the J segment 10 bases; nucleotides outside the gene matches: 9. For the CDR3, the DNA is TGTGCCAGCAGTTCCGACAGGGTTGTAGGAAAACTGTTTTTT. Its translation is CASSSDRVVGKLFF.

This clone has more than one count but fewer than ten. This chain uses TRBV2 with TRBJ2-1, with D possibly being TRBD1 (5 bases). Trimming took 5 bases from V and 5 from J, leaving 19 bases between them. This CDR3 comprises 16 residues. Germline V gives CDR1 SNHLY, CDR2 FYNNEI. The CDR3 DNA is TGTGCCAGCAGTACTGCTGGCAGGGTGACGGACAATGAGCAGTTCTTC. Protein sequence: CASSTAGRVTDNEQFF.

In this sample, this clone turned up a few times. The rearrangement uses TRBV6-1 and TRBJ1-3; possible D gene TRBD1, 6 bases. Germline CDR1 and CDR2: MNHNS and SASEGT. With 2 bases removed from V and 0 bases from J, the gap between germline ends came to 11 bases. The CDR3 sequence is 16 residues long. Here the CDR3 DNA reads TGTGCCAGCAGTGAAACCCCGGACAGCTCTGGAAACACCATATATTTT. It specifies CASSETPDSSGNTIYF.

The sample holds a few counts of this clone. The chain is built from TRBV27 and TRBJ2-7, with 9 bases identical to TRBD2. CDR1 and CDR2 (germline): MNHEY, SMNVEV (reference sequence). This CDR3 is built from 14 residues. V gave up 5 bases and J gave up 3 bases; unmatched junction bases: 5. The CDR3 sequence is CASSLLAGNYEQYF. CDR3 coding DNA: TGTGCCAGCAGTCTCCTAGCGGGGAACTACGAGCAGTACTTC.

The chain links TRBV9 to TRBJ2-2, with D perhaps matching TRBD2 (6 bases). The V end was cut by 5 bases, the J end by 7 bases, with 27 bases between. Germline V gene lookup returns CDR1 SGDLS and CDR2 YYNGEE. CDR3 length: 18 amino acids. In DNA form, the CDR3 reads TGTGCCAGCAGTGACCCTCTCTATGGAGGGAGTTTGGGCGGGGAGCTGTTTTTT. Translated: CASSDPLYGGSLGGELFF.

This clone has a handful of counts. V gene TRBV28 combines with J gene TRBJ2-7, with 7 nucleotides matching TRBD2. The V and J ends lost 2 bases and 6 bases, in that order; junction bases with no gene match: 10. The CDR3 length is 15 residues. Per the germline V gene, CDR1 is MDHEN and CDR2 is SYDVKM. CDR3 sequence reads: CASSLPREGRSEQYF. The CDR3 DNA sequence: TGTGCCAGCAGTTTACCCAGGGAGGGCCGGTCCGAGCAGTACTTC.

This clone has a handful of counts. This sequence joins TRBV6-1 and TRBJ1-6; unclear D gene. Germline-derived CDR1 and CDR2 are MNHNS and SASEGT. Trimming left V 1 base short and J 0 bases short, with 10 bases between. The CDR3 contains 17 residues. CDR3 loop: CASSEGAGYSYNSPLHF. The CDR3 DNA reads as TGTGCCAGCAGTGAAGGGGCAGGTTACTCCTATAATTCACCCCTCCACTTT.

This clone has more than one count but fewer than ten. The chain carries TRBV5-6 and TRBJ1-1; D remains ambiguous. V gave up 0 bases and J gave up 1 base, with 4 bases separating them. Germline V gene lookup returns CDR1 SGHDT and CDR2 YYEEEE. The length of the CDR3 is 13 residues. Written as DNA, the CDR3 is TGTGCCAGCAGCTTGGCGGGGAACACTGAAGCTTTCTTT. It yields the protein CASSLAGNTEAFF.

The chain recombines TRBV28 with TRBJ1-5; 7 bases align to TRBD1. Germline V gene lookup returns CDR1 MDHEN and CDR2 SYDVKM. The CDR3 is 16 residues long. The junction had 17 bases not matched to a gene; V was cut back by 8 bases and J by 7 bases. CDR3 DNA: TGTGCCAGCCTCGCTCCAGAACAGGGGATTTCGCAGCCCCAGCATTTT. Translation gives CASLAPEQGISQPQHF.

Only a few counts were recorded for this clone. V gene TRBV9 combines with J gene TRBJ2-2, with 7 bases identical to TRBD1. Looked up from germline, CDR1 is SGDLS and CDR2 is YYNGEE. This CDR3 comprises 17 residues. The junction had 5 bases not matched to a gene; V was cut back by 0 bases and J by 0 bases. The CDR3 DNA sequence: TGTGCCAGCAGCGTAGCCCGAGACAGGGCGAACACCGGGGAGCTGTTTTTT. Amino acids: CASSVARDRANTGELFF.

This clone was detected a few times. V and J are TRBV5-4 and TRBJ2-1; D is perhaps TRBD1 (6 bases). Per the germline V gene, CDR1 is SGHNT and CDR2 is YYREEE (reference sequence). The V end was cut by 4 bases, the J end by 5 bases, with 19 bases between. The CDR3 is 16 amino acids. The CDR3 coding sequence is TGTGCCAGCAGCCAAGGATTCGGGACAATTAACAATGAGCAGTTCTTC. Residues: CASSQGFGTINNEQFF.

This clone was recorded a few times. The V gene is TRBV19, the J gene TRBJ2-6, with 7 bases that match TRBD1. In germline, CDR1 is LNHDA, CDR2 SQIVND (reference sequence). The length of the CDR3 is 16 residues. V lost 0 bases, J lost 2 bases, and 1 base stayed unmatched. The CDR3: CASSIEGTAGANVLTF. Here the CDR3 DNA reads TGTGCCAGTAGTATAGAGGGGACAGCTGGGGCCAACGTCCTGACTTTC.

The V call is TRBV10-3, the J call TRBJ2-7; 10 nucleotides line up with TRBD2. Trimming cost V 2 bases and J 3 bases; bases outside gene matches: 1. The CDR3 is 14 residues long. Germline CDR1 is ENHRY and CDR2 is SYGVKD. CDR3 nucleotide sequence: TGTGCCATCAGTGAGCCTAGCGGGAGCTACGAGCAGTACTTC. Residues: CAISEPSGSYEQYF.

The CDR3 is CATSRDIKGFDEQYF. The CDR3 nucleotides read TGTGCCACCAGCAGAGATATTAAGGGGTTCGACGAGCAGTACTTC. The chain recombines TRBV15 with TRBJ2-7; D perhaps matches TRBD1 (5 bases). This CDR3 is 15 amino acids long. V shed 0 bases and J shed 5 bases, with 14 bases lying between them. The germline gives CDR1 LNHNV, CDR2 YYDKDF (reference sequence).

This chain joins TRBV6-4 and TRBJ2-1, with D hard to call. Germline lookup yields CDR1 MRHNA and CDR2 SNTAGT. V was pared by 3 bases and J by 9 bases, with 12 bases between. There are 13 residues in the CDR3. The CDR3 nucleotides are TGTGCCAGCAGTGATAGGAGTCGAGGTGAGCAGTTCTTC. Its protein product is CASSDRSRGEQFF.

Only a few counts were recorded for this clone. The J gene is TRBJ2-3, the V gene TRBV2; maybe TRBD1 (5 bases). V was pared by 7 bases and J by 6 bases, with 5 bases between. Germline loops: CDR1 SNHLY, CDR2 FYNNEI. The CDR3 totals 10 residues. DNA of the CDR3: TGTGCCAGCACAGGGGATACGCAGTATTTT. Translation gives CASTGDTQYF.

The chain uses TRBV7-3 and TRBJ2-7; TRBD2 agrees at 7 bases. Germline CDR1 is SGHTA and CDR2 is FQGTGA. The CDR3 is 17 residues long. Trimming took 5 bases from V and 1 from J; bases not matched to a gene: 14. The CDR3 DNA reads as TGTGCCAGCAGCCCCCATCCCTCTAGCGGTCGGTCCTACGAGCAGTACTTC. Encoded protein: CASSPHPSSGRSYEQYF.

The sample holds one count of this clone. This rearrangement joins TRBV28 to TRBJ1-3; no clear D gene. Germline assignment: CDR1 MDHEN and CDR2 SYDVKM. The CDR3 runs 12 residues. Trimming shortened V by 10 bases and J by 0 bases, and 7 bases separated the two germline ends. In DNA form, the CDR3 reads TGTGCCACCCTCTCCTCTGGAAACACCATATATTTT. Translation: CATLSSGNTIYF.

This clone was detected only a few times. The genes are TRBV11-2 and TRBJ2-3; D is possibly TRBD2 (5 bases). Trimming left V 8 bases short and J 8 bases short, with 11 bases between. CDR1 and CDR2 from the germline V gene are SGHAT and FQNNGV. The length of the CDR3 is 11 residues. The CDR3 DNA is TGTGCCAGCGGACGGGATGGTACGCAGTATTTT. This gives the protein CASGRDGTQYF.

The rearrangement uses TRBV28 and TRBJ2-3, with 10 positions matching TRBD2. Germline CDR1 MDHEN, CDR2 SYDVKM. Germline trimming cut 4 bases from V and 3 bases from J; bases unmatched to any gene: 1. CDR3 length: 14 residues. CDR3 amino acids: CASSYSGRTDTQYF. The CDR3 DNA reads TGTGCCAGCAGTTATAGCGGGAGGACAGATACGCAGTATTTT.

This clone appeared once. The chain combines TRBV28 with TRBJ1-2, with 10 bases lining up with TRBD1. Germline loops: CDR1 MDHEN, CDR2 SYDVKM. V was clipped by 6 bases and J by 3 bases; unmatched bases: 7. There are 15 residues in the CDR3. The CDR3 loop reads CASRDDRGPYYGYTF. For the CDR3, the DNA is TGTGCCAGCAGGGACGACAGGGGGCCTTACTATGGCTACACCTTC.